These 9 T cell receptor beta chains originate from one sample sequenced in a study of neurological immune-mediated disorders. TCRdb reprocessed the 5' RACE reads with MiXCR, giving one entry per CDR3 protein. Of tens of thousands of distinct CDR3 sequences detected, 3% to 5% appear once; the ten largest clones hold 1.3%. Sequenced sample: PBMCs. Receptor source: a man under 40 with multiple sclerosis.

This clonotype occurred many times. In DNA, the CDR3 is TGTGCCAGCACCGGGACAGCTAACTATGGCTACACCTTC. Translating it yields CASTGTANYGYTF. The V gene is TRBV6-2 or TRBV6-3, the J gene TRBJ1-2; 7 bases align to TRBD1. Germline V lookup: CDR1 MNHEY, CDR2 SVGEGT. Trimming at V came to 7 bases and at J to 0 bases, leaving 2 bases not matched to a gene. The CDR3 runs to 13 residues.

This clonotype was detected ten times or more. V is TRBV20-1 and J is TRBJ1-2, with TRBD1 matching 9 bases. CDR1 is DFQATT, CDR2 SNEGSKA, per germline (reference sequence). The CDR3 contains 16 residues. The V gene end was trimmed by 5 bases and the J gene end by 5 bases; junction bases not matched to a gene: 15. This chain's CDR3 is CSAQAPPGQGVYGYTF. CDR3 nucleotide sequence: TGCAGTGCTCAAGCCCCACCGGGACAGGGCGTATATGGCTACACCTTC.

The sample holds many counts of this clonotype. In DNA form, the CDR3 reads TGTGCCAGCAGTCCGGGACAGGATTACAATGAGCAGTTCTTC. Translating gives CASSPGQDYNEQFF. J is TRBJ2-1 and V is TRBV6-2 or TRBV6-3, with 8 bases matching TRBD1. The trim removed 5 bases at V and 4 bases at J, leaving 4 bases unmatched. Germline V gene lookup returns CDR1 MNHEY and CDR2 SVGEGT. CDR3 length: 14 residues.

Ten or more counts support this clonotype. V usage is TRBV6-6 and J usage is TRBJ2-7; weak D call: TRBD1 (7 bases). The germline gives CDR1 MNHNY, CDR2 SVGAGI (reference sequence). This CDR3 region has 13 residues. V was pared by 4 bases and J by 5 bases, with 12 bases between. CDR3 loop: CASSSQGGHEQYF. The CDR3 nucleotides are TGTGCCAGCAGTTCTCAGGGGGGCCACGAGCAGTACTTC.

This clonotype was seen ten or more times. The V call is TRBV6-2 or TRBV6-3, the J call TRBJ1-5; TRBD1 might be the D (5 bases). V lost 2 bases and J 0 bases, leaving 17 bases between the germline ends. Looked up from germline, CDR1 is MNHEY and CDR2 is SVGEGT. CDR3 length equals 18 residues. CDR3 coding DNA: TGTGCCAGCAGTTACAAACGACAGCGCCTATATAGCAATCAGCCCCAGCATTTT. This translates into CASSYKRQRLYSNQPQHF.

This clonotype came up a few times. A much larger clone lies a single base off, so this may be a read error. V and J are TRBV7-9 and TRBJ1-1; D is uncertain. Germline loops: CDR1 SEHNR, CDR2 FQNEAQ (reference sequence). The CDR3 sequence is 14 residues long. V lost 1 base, J lost 6 bases, and 12 bases lay in between. The CDR3 sequence is CASSLGKSNAEAFF. In DNA, the CDR3 is TGTGCCAGCAGCTTAGGGAAGTCAAACGCTGAAGCTTTCTTT. The variable domain in full, completed from reference TRBV7-9 and TRBJ1-1, reads DTGVSQNPRHKITKRGQNVTFRCDPISEHNRLYWYRQTLGQGPEFLTYFQNEAQLEKSRLLSDRFSAERPKGSFSTLEIQRTEQGDSAMYLCASSLGKSNAEAFFGQGTRLTVV.

This clonotype was recorded many times. The rearrangement joins TRBV10-3 to TRBJ1-2; D is possibly TRBD1 (5 bases). Trimming cost V 6 bases and J 5 bases, with 10 bases left between them. Germline loops: CDR1 ENHRY, CDR2 SYGVKD. The length of the CDR3 is 12 residues. CDR3 protein: CAISRDGYGYTF. The DNA for the CDR3 is TGTGCCATCAGCAGGGACGGTTATGGCTACACCTTC.

At least ten counts were recorded for this clonotype. V gene TRBV12-3 or TRBV12-4 combines with J gene TRBJ2-3; TRBD1 matches at 9 bases. The CDR3 spans 15 residues. V was clipped by 4 bases and J by 3 bases; unmatched bases: 5. CDR3 loop: CASSSRDRDTDTQYF. The CDR3 DNA sequence: TGTGCCAGCAGTTCCCGGGACAGGGATACAGATACGCAGTATTTT.

This clonotype came up many times. The chain couples TRBV5-1 to TRBJ2-1; 7 bases match TRBD1. CDR3 length: 16 residues. V was pared by 1 base and J by 6 bases, with 10 bases of the junction left unmatched. The germline V gene has CDR1 SGHRS and CDR2 YFSETQ. CDR3 nucleotides: TGCGCCAGCAGCTTGAGAGGGGGCCTTGATTCCAATGAGCAGTTCTTC. Its protein is CASSLRGGLDSNEQFF.